This T cell receptor (beta chain) comes out of a study of vaccination and CD4 T cells after COVID-19. The overall study: The post-vaccine samples came a median roughly 72 days after dose two (range 14 to 241). Study-wide points: Median counts of SARS-CoV-2-reactive clonotypes increased from around 20 to 38; this difference was not significant.

The study sequenced cultured CD4+ T cell DNA using the Oncomine TCR Beta short-read assay. MiXCR, run by TCRdb on the PCR reads, gives a single entry per CDR3 protein. The sample lists approximately 14,000 distinct CDR3 sequences; around 38% were seen once. Specified treatment: approximately 11-day PBMC culture with coronavirus spike peptide pools or control peptides (ViraFEST assay). To note about this clonotype: What it binds is unknown.

This CDR3 spans 17 amino acids. CDR1 SSHAT and CDR2 FNYEAQ come from the germline V gene (reference sequence). V gave up 5 bases and J gave up 0 bases; unmatched junction bases: 9. V usage is TRBV7-7 and J usage is TRBJ2-1, with TRBD2 matching over 8 bases. The material sequenced was CD4+ T cells from blood, cultured in vitro. This clonotype was obtained from a human donor who had recovered from COVID-19. CDR3 in amino acids: CASSPASGPSSYNEQFF. CDR3 DNA sequence: TGTGCCAGCAGCCCCGCTAGCGGGCCTAGCTCCTACAATGAGCAGTTCTTC.